A selection of T cell receptor beta chains follows, all from one sample in a study of cytomegalovirus exposure and HLA in healthy donors. Measured with immunoSEQ multiplex PCR; TCRdb has only the in-frame clones, and not every one. Altogether around 64,000 clones are present, about 80% being singletons, with the ten largest covering roughly 7.8%. Sequenced sample: PBMCs. The receptors were sampled from a man younger than 35 in good health and CMV-seropositive. Both conserved end residues are part of each CDR3. A D gene is named only where the DNA matches it firmly. Not all rows give a size; the values are once, few, many and, for expanded clones, a class.

abundance: NA
d_gene: TRBD1
j_gene: TRBJ1-2
v_gene: TRBV30
CDR3nt: TGTGCCTGGAGGGCGGACAGGGTGTATGGCTACACCTTC
CDR3aa: CAWRADRVYGYTF

abundance: once
d_gene: NA
j_gene: TRBJ2-1
v_gene: TRBV7-2
CDR3nt: TGTGCCAGCAGCTTAGAGGCAGACAGACACAATGAGCAGTTCTTC
CDR3aa: CASSLEADRHNEQFF

abundance: NA
d_gene: TRBD1
j_gene: TRBJ2-1
v_gene: TRBV7-3
CDR3nt: TGTGCCAGCAGCGGCACAGGGGCCGATGAGCAGTTCTTC
CDR3aa: CASSGTGADEQFF

abundance: NA
d_gene: TRBD2
j_gene: TRBJ2-3
v_gene: TRBV6-1
CDR3nt: TGTGCCAGCAGTTTGACTAGCGGGGGGTCAGATACGCAGTATTTT
CDR3aa: CASSLTSGGSDTQYF

abundance: NA
d_gene: NA
j_gene: TRBJ1-4
v_gene: TRBV2
CDR3nt: TGTGCCAGCAGTGATGTTGTTACGGGGGAAAAACTGTTTTTT
CDR3aa: CASSDVVTGEKLFF

abundance: NA
d_gene: TRBD2
j_gene: TRBJ2-5
v_gene: TRBV5-1
CDR3nt: TGCGCCAGCAGCCCCGGGAGGGAAGAGACCCAGTACTTC
CDR3aa: CASSPGREETQYF

abundance: NA
d_gene: TRBD2
j_gene: TRBJ2-7
v_gene: TRBV12-5
CDR3nt: TGTGCTAGTGGTTTCAAAGCTGTACCTGGGACTAGCGAGTTCTACGAGCAGTACTTC
CDR3aa: CASGFKAVPGTSEFYEQYF

abundance: NA
d_gene: NA
j_gene: TRBJ2-5
v_gene: TRBV7-9
CDR3nt: TGTGCCAGCAGCTTACCGGGGTCGGAAGAGACCCAGTACTTC
CDR3aa: CASSLPGSEETQYF

abundance: NA
d_gene: NA
j_gene: TRBJ2-1
v_gene: TRBV6-6
CDR3nt: TGTGCCAGCAGTTACTCGGAGGGGCCCAACAATGAGCAGTTCTTC
CDR3aa: CASSYSEGPNNEQFF

abundance: NA
d_gene: TRBD1
j_gene: TRBJ1-1
v_gene: TRBV7-3
CDR3nt: TGTGCCAGCAGCTTACAGGGGGACACTGAAGCTTTCTTT
CDR3aa: CASSLQGDTEAFF

abundance: NA
d_gene: NA
j_gene: TRBJ2-4
v_gene: TRBV11-2
CDR3nt: TGTGCCAGCAGCTTACAGGCAGAGAACATTCAGTACTTC
CDR3aa: CASSLQAENIQYF

abundance: NA
d_gene: NA
j_gene: TRBJ2-1
v_gene: TRBV9
CDR3nt: TGTGCCAGCAGCGCAGGAGGGGATGAGCAGTTCTTC
CDR3aa: CASSAGGDEQFF

abundance: NA
d_gene: NA
j_gene: TRBJ2-7
v_gene: TRBV27
CDR3nt: TGTGCCAGCAGTAACGGAGAACACTACGAGCAGTACTTC
CDR3aa: CASSNGEHYEQYF

abundance: few
d_gene: NA
j_gene: TRBJ1-5
v_gene: TRBV7-2
CDR3nt: TGTGCCAGCAGCTTACGGGCAGGGGAGGGTCAGCCCCAGCATTTT
CDR3aa: CASSLRAGEGQPQHF

abundance: NA
d_gene: TRBD1
j_gene: TRBJ2-5
v_gene: TRBV25-1
CDR3nt: TGTGCCAGCAGAATCACGACAGGGGGCGGGGAGACCCAGTACTTC
CDR3aa: CASRITTGGGETQYF

abundance: NA
d_gene: NA
j_gene: TRBJ2-2
v_gene: TRBV5-1
CDR3nt: TGCGCCAGCAGCCTCTCCGGGTCGTCGAACACCGGGGAGCTGTTTTTT
CDR3aa: CASSLSGSSNTGELFF

abundance: NA
d_gene: NA
j_gene: TRBJ2-7
v_gene: TRBV6-1
CDR3nt: TGTGCCAGCAGTTTGAATCAGGAAAACTACGAGCAGTACTTC
CDR3aa: CASSLNQENYEQYF

abundance: NA
d_gene: TRBD2
j_gene: TRBJ2-7
v_gene: TRBV6-5
CDR3nt: TGTGCCAGCAGTTACTTCCCTAGCGGGGGCATATACGAGCAGTACTTC
CDR3aa: CASSYFPSGGIYEQYF

abundance: few
d_gene: TRBD1
j_gene: TRBJ2-1
v_gene: TRBV6-1
CDR3nt: TGTGCCAGCATTATTAAAGGGGGCGGTGGCAATGAGCAGTTCTTC
CDR3aa: CASIIKGGGGNEQFF

abundance: once
d_gene: TRBD2
j_gene: TRBJ2-5
v_gene: TRBV29-1
CDR3nt: TGCAGCGTGCTAACCGGGACTAGCGCTAAAGAGACCCAGTACTTC
CDR3aa: CSVLTGTSAKETQYF

abundance: NA
d_gene: NA
j_gene: TRBJ1-5
v_gene: TRBV6-1
CDR3nt: TGTGCCAGCAGCTGGCCAAATCAGCCCCAGCATTTT
CDR3aa: CASSWPNQPQHF

abundance: NA
d_gene: NA
j_gene: TRBJ1-1
v_gene: TRBV7-9
CDR3nt: TGTGCCAGCAGCTTAGTTGACAGGCCAGAGAACACTGAAGCTTTCTTT
CDR3aa: CASSLVDRPENTEAFF

abundance: few
d_gene: NA
j_gene: TRBJ2-7
v_gene: TRBV7-6
CDR3nt: TGTGCCAGCAGCTTAGCGGCAGGGACAAACTACGAGCAGTACTTC
CDR3aa: CASSLAAGTNYEQYF

abundance: NA
d_gene: NA
j_gene: TRBJ1-1
v_gene: TRBV10-3
CDR3nt: TGTGCCATCAACCGGGGGAACACTGAAGCTTTCTTT
CDR3aa: CAINRGNTEAFF

abundance: NA
d_gene: TRBD2
j_gene: TRBJ2-1
v_gene: TRBV15
CDR3nt: TGTGCCACCAGCAGAGATCCGGGAGCGGGGAATGAGCAGTTCTTC
CDR3aa: CATSRDPGAGNEQFF

abundance: NA
d_gene: NA
j_gene: TRBJ2-6
v_gene: TRBV19
CDR3nt: TGTGCCAGTAATTCCCGGGGGATGGTCAACGTCCTGACTTTC
CDR3aa: CASNSRGMVNVLTF

abundance: NA
d_gene: TRBD1
j_gene: TRBJ1-1
v_gene: TRBV30
CDR3nt: TGTGCCTGGATTGGGACAGGGTATGGTGAAGCTTTCTTT
CDR3aa: CAWIGTGYGEAFF

abundance: NA
d_gene: NA
j_gene: TRBJ2-3
v_gene: TRBV30
CDR3nt: TGTGCCTGGAGTGTAGCGTTTTCGCAGGGCGCAGATACGCAGTATTTT
CDR3aa: CAWSVAFSQGADTQYF

abundance: few
d_gene: NA
j_gene: TRBJ2-1
v_gene: TRBV30
CDR3nt: TGTGCCTGGATTACGGAGGGAGAGAGCAATGAGCAGTTCTTC
CDR3aa: CAWITEGESNEQFF

abundance: NA
d_gene: TRBD1
j_gene: TRBJ1-2
v_gene: TRBV19
CDR3nt: TGTGCCAGTACAGGGGGCTATGGCTACACCTTC
CDR3aa: CASTGGYGYTF

abundance: once
d_gene: TRBD1
j_gene: TRBJ1-4
v_gene: TRBV7-2
CDR3nt: TGTGCCAGCACCAAGGGACAGGGTCATGAAAAACTGTTTTTT
CDR3aa: CASTKGQGHEKLFF

abundance: NA
d_gene: NA
j_gene: TRBJ2-3
v_gene: TRBV29-1
CDR3nt: TGCAGCGCCAATAGGGACTCCACCGGCACAGATACGCAGTATTTT
CDR3aa: CSANRDSTGTDTQYF

abundance: NA
d_gene: TRBD1
j_gene: TRBJ2-3
v_gene: TRBV2
CDR3nt: TGTGCCAGCAGCCCAGGACAGGGGTCCTCCACAGATACGCAGTATTTT
CDR3aa: CASSPGQGSSTDTQYF

abundance: NA
d_gene: NA
j_gene: TRBJ2-1
v_gene: TRBV7-2
CDR3nt: TGTGCCAGCAGCTTAGTGACTCTCACTGAGCAGTTCTTC
CDR3aa: CASSLVTLTEQFF

abundance: NA
d_gene: TRBD2
j_gene: TRBJ2-1
v_gene: TRBV7-2
CDR3nt: TGTGCCAGCAGTCCCGCTAGCGGGGCATTATACAATGAGCAGTTCTTC
CDR3aa: CASSPASGALYNEQFF

abundance: NA
d_gene: NA
j_gene: TRBJ1-1
v_gene: TRBV18
CDR3nt: TGTGCCAGCTCACCAACGGGCGGGTACACTGAAGCTTTCTTT
CDR3aa: CASSPTGGYTEAFF

abundance: NA
d_gene: NA
j_gene: TRBJ1-1
v_gene: TRBV5-1
CDR3nt: TGCGCCAGCAGGTTGGGGGGACAGAACACTGAAGCTTTCTTT
CDR3aa: CASRLGGQNTEAFF

abundance: NA
d_gene: TRBD2
j_gene: TRBJ2-3
v_gene: TRBV29-1
CDR3nt: TGCAGCGTTGAGGGCGGGAGAAGTTCAGATACGCAGTATTTT
CDR3aa: CSVEGGRSSDTQYF

abundance: once
d_gene: NA
j_gene: TRBJ2-1
v_gene: TRBV7-2
CDR3nt: TGTGCCAGCACCGCCGGGGGGCTATACAATGAGCAGTTCTTC
CDR3aa: CASTAGGLYNEQFF